This T cell receptor beta chain derives from a study of CD8 T cells in Susac syndrome. The authors reverse transcribed roughly 0.5 to 1 ug RNA with random hexamers. Coverage of TCR beta CDR3 amplification by immunoSEQ multiplex PCR extended to 54 Vbeta and 13 Jbeta. TCRdb re-called the immunoSEQ multiplex PCR reads with MiXCR, one entry per CDR3 protein. The sample records under 350,000 distinct CDR3 sequences, just over 90% being singletons. The V end lost 4 bases, the J end lost 7 bases, and 19 bases lay between the germline ends. The V gene's germline CDR1 is LGHDT and CDR2 YNNKEL (reference sequence). This CDR3 is 15 amino acids long.

The sequence derives from a human donor with multiple sclerosis. The sample comprised CD4+ T cells from PBMCs. The chain joins TRBV3-1 to TRBJ1-2; tentative D call: TRBD1 (6 bases). The CDR3 DNA sequence: TGTGCCAGCAGCCGAGAGGGGGAGAGACACGGTGGCTACACCTTC. Its protein product is CASSREGERHGGYTF.